Listed here are 5 T cell receptor beta chains from one sample, sequenced in a study of tumor-infiltrating lymphocytes in primary liver carcinoma. Unsorted whole blood served as the source of blood RNA, and germline DNA was extracted as well. The investigators made TCR beta cDNA from roughly 0.55 ug total RNA, using a constant-region primer. Three-round nested multiplex PCR performed with slightly modified ARM-PCR produced the TCR beta libraries. For 10 cycles apiece, the opening two PCR rounds ran with TRBV1-TRBV30 forward primers and a C-beta reverse primer. TCRdb reanalysed the multiplex PCR reads using MiXCR and keeps one entry per CDR3 protein. The sample gives a few hundred thousand distinct CDR3 sequences, about 50% of which show up once; about a sixth is in the top ten. The sequenced sample consisted of peripheral blood. The receptor source for this set is a woman aged 30 to 39 with primary liver carcinoma and hepatitis B virus infection.

In its sample, this clonotype was seen a few times. The chain recombines TRBV7-8 with TRBJ1-1, with D perhaps TRBD1 (6 bases). The ends were cut back, 5 bases at V and 7 bases at J, with 8 bases in the middle. CDR1 is SGHVS and CDR2 is FQNEAQ in the germline V gene. The CDR3 contains 11 residues. The CDR3 here is CASSRTVEAFF. CDR3 bases: TGTGCCAGCAGCAGGACAGTTGAAGCTTTCTTT.

On this clonotype: It may be a read error: a sequence one base away is much more abundant. This chain uses TRBV6-5 with TRBJ2-1, with TRBD2 identical over 8 bases. Germline V gene lookup returns CDR1 MNHEY and CDR2 SVGAGI. The CDR3 consists of 16 residues. The trim removed 4 bases at V and 4 bases at J, leaving 9 bases unmatched. CDR3 nucleotides: TGTGCCAGCAGTTCCAAAAGGACTAGCTGTTACAATGAGCAGTTCTTC. Protein product: CASSSKRTSCYNEQFF.

The chain couples TRBV11-3 to TRBJ2-1, with D uncertain. Germline V CDR1 and CDR2: SGHNT, YENEEA. Between the trimmed V and J ends, which lost 0 bases and 9 bases, there was a span of 9 bases. This CDR3 contains 13 residues. DNA for the CDR3: TGTGCCAGCAGCTTAGACTCTAACATTGAGCAGTTCTTC. This encodes CASSLDSNIEQFF.

For this clonotype: A much larger clonotype is one base distant, so this may be a read error. The chain is built from TRBV29-1 and TRBJ2-1; maybe TRBD2 (6 bases). This CDR3 spans 15 amino acids. Per germline, CDR1 SQVTM and CDR2 ANQGSEA. The chain's CDR3 is CSVEVNWGDHNGQFF. The CDR3 coding sequence is TGCAGCGTTGAAGTAAACTGGGGGGACCACAATGGGCAGTTCTTC.

This clonotype was recorded at least ten times. The chain links TRBV12-3 or TRBV12-4 to TRBJ2-3; 9 nucleotides agree with TRBD2. The CDR3 is 16 residues long. V shed 5 bases, J shed 0 bases, and the junction held 6 bases outside the gene matches. Here the CDR3 reads CASSKSGRTSTDTQYF. Here the CDR3 DNA reads TGTGCCAGCAGTAAGAGCGGGAGGACTAGCACAGATACGCAGTATTTT.